The clone carrying this T cell receptor beta chain turned up a few times. Its matching antigen is unknown. Unique molecular identifiers were incorporated into the prepared TCRbeta library. TCRdb called the PCR reads again in MiXCR, with one record for every CDR3 protein. The sample has 440,000 or so distinct CDR3 sequences, 43% seen once. The data were taken from a study of T-cell reconstitution after alpha-beta-depleted transplantation in children. Findings of the study overall: At one year after transplant, newly produced T cells mostly accounted for T-cell counts and diversity.

The germline gives CDR1 DFQATT, CDR2 SNEGSKA (reference sequence). This CDR3 is built from 13 residues. V was trimmed by 6 bases and J by 4 bases, leaving 15 bases between them. The material was PBMCs, obtained before TCRalphabeta/CD19-depleted stem cell transplant. This chain links TRBV20-1 with TRBJ1-2, with no clear D. The TCR was taken from a girl aged 2 to 10 with aplastic anemia, due to receive a stem cell transplant. The DNA for the CDR3 is TGCAGTGCCTCCGGGGAGGTGGGCTATGGCTACACCTTC. This gives the protein CSASGEVGYGYTF.